A selection of T cell receptor beta chains follows, all from one sample in a study of shared clonotypes between healthy human individuals. The data were produced by immunoSEQ multiplex PCR, yet TCRdb's version contains in-frame clones alone and is incomplete. This table holds about 510,000 clones, 79% found once. Source material: PBMCs. All receptors come from a woman aged 40 to 49 in good health. Some clones in this sample may be carry-over from other donors' samples. Each CDR3 is given with its conserved first and last residue. Fields, in order: V gene, D gene, clone size, J gene, CDR3 DNA, CDR3 protein. The D gene is left open where the match is weak. Part of the rows lack a size; the others show once, few, many or a class for expanded clones.

TRBV7-8	.	.	TRBJ1-1	TGTGCCAGCAGCTTAGACCTAAACACTGAAGCTTTCTTT	CASSLDLNTEAFF
TRBV5-1	TRBD2	.	TRBJ2-1	TGCGCCAGCAGTTTGGGGCTAGCGGGTCCCAATGAGCAGTTCTTC	CASSLGLAGPNEQFF
TRBV18	TRBD2	.	TRBJ2-1	TGTGCCAGCTCAGAAGGGACTAGCAGAAACAATGAGCAGTTCTTC	CASSEGTSRNNEQFF
TRBV28	TRBD1	few	TRBJ1-1	TGTGCCAGCAGTTTCCGGACAGGGGGCGACACTGAAGCTTTCTTT	CASSFRTGGDTEAFF
TRBV7-8	TRBD2	.	TRBJ2-1	TGTGCCAGCAGCTTATGGACTAGCGGGAATAATGAGCAGTTCTTC	CASSLWTSGNNEQFF
TRBV6-1	TRBD1	.	TRBJ2-5	TGTGCCAGCAGTACCTACACAGGGGGGCAAGAGACCCAGTACTTC	CASSTYTGGQETQYF
TRBV5-4	.	.	TRBJ1-2	TGTGCCAGCAGCTCCCCCCTGGGGAAAAACTATGGCTACACCTTC	CASSSPLGKNYGYTF
TRBV30	.	.	TRBJ2-7	TGTGCCTGGGACAAGACCTTCGGGGAGCAGTACTTC	CAWDKTFGEQYF
TRBV18	.	.	TRBJ1-4	TGTGCCAGCTCACCCAGTGGTACTAATGAAAAACTGTTTTTT	CASSPSGTNEKLFF
TRBV30	TRBD2	.	TRBJ2-1	TGTGCCTGGAGTGGGACTAGCGGGAATCTTCACAATGAGCAGTTCTTC	CAWSGTSGNLHNEQFF
TRBV19	.	.	TRBJ2-7	TGTGCCAGTAGTATAGATCGGCGGCGCTACGAGCAGTACTTC	CASSIDRRRYEQYF
TRBV28	.	once	TRBJ2-7	TGTGCCAGCAGTGAGCGTAAGGCCCCCTACGAGCAGTACTTC	CASSERKAPYEQYF
TRBV6-6	TRBD2	.	TRBJ2-7	TGTGCCAGCAGAGCGGGAGGGAACGAGCAGTACTTC	CASRAGGNEQYF
TRBV7-3	.	.	TRBJ1-2	TGTGCCAGCAGCTCGGCAGGGGTGCTCGGCTACACCTTC	CASSSAGVLGYTF
TRBV6-5	TRBD1	.	TRBJ2-7	TGTGCCAGCAGTCCCCGGACAGGTGCCTACGAGCAGTACTTC	CASSPRTGAYEQYF
TRBV7-2	.	once	TRBJ2-5	TGTGCCAGCAGCCTAAAACAGGGCTCCTATAGGGGGACCCAGTACTTC	CASSLKQGSYRGTQYF
TRBV11-2	.	.	TRBJ1-3	TGTGCCAGCAGTCGCGGCGGGGCCTCTGGAAACACCATATATTTT	CASSRGGASGNTIYF